The 20 T cell receptor beta chains below all came from one sample that was sequenced in a study of T cell clonality in common variable immunodeficiency. Measured with immunoSEQ multiplex PCR; TCRdb has only the in-frame clones, and not every one. This repertoire lists roughly 42,000 clones without singletons; 2.1% sits in the top ten. The sequenced material came from peripheral blood mononuclear cells. All receptors come from a person between 18 and 75 years old in good health.

There are a few counts of this clone. With the read ending 3 residues before the CDR3 end, the germline J gene is used to fill in that end. The chain has TRBV2 and TRBJ2-2, with a weak D call TRBD1 (5 bases). In germline, CDR1 is SNHLY, CDR2 FYNNEI. The CDR3 spans 15 residues. The CDR3 bases that were read are TGTGCCAGCGTGTTAGGACATGCTAATAATGAAAAG. Its protein product is CASVLGHANNEK. The complete CDR3 protein is CASVLGHANNEKLFF.

There are many counts of this clone. One end of the junction fails to match germline, which may point to a read error. The read ends 3 residues shy of where the CDR3 ends; the end is completed using the germline J gene. V usage is TRBV28 and J usage is TRBJ2-7; the D is unclear. CDR3 length: 13 amino acids. Germline V gene lookup returns CDR1 MDHEN and CDR2 SYDVKM. CDR3 residues: CATSFARSYEQYF. The covered CDR3 bases are TGTGCCACCAGTTTTGCCCGCAGCTACGAG.

This clone was observed many times. The CDR3 end falls 3 residues outside the read, so it is completed with the germline J gene. This chain links TRBV6-4 with TRBJ2-7, with 16 bases that match TRBD2. Germline V CDR1 and CDR2: MRHNA, SNTAGT. V lost 4 bases, J lost 1 base, and 7 bases stayed unmatched. CDR3 size: 18 residues. The sequenced part of the CDR3 DNA is TGTGCCAGCAGTGTCTCCCTGGGACTAGCGGGGGGGTCCTACGAG. It is translated as CASSVSLGLAGGSYE. The entire CDR3 sequence reads CASSVSLGLAGGSYEQYF.

This clone was detected ten times or more. The CDR3 end falls 3 residues outside the read, so it is completed with the germline J gene. The chain couples TRBV5-1 to TRBJ2-7; weak D call: TRBD1 (6 bases). The germline V gene encodes CDR1 SGHRS and CDR2 YFSETQ. The CDR3 has 15 amino acids. The germline V and J ends were trimmed by 4 bases and 0 bases, with 14 bases remaining between them. CDR3 region: CASSKGQLSSYEQYF. CDR3 DNA, as far as it was read: TGCGCCAGCAGCAAGGGACAATTGAGCTCCTACGAG.

This clone was seen at least ten times. The CDR3 is cut off 3 residues early in the read; its end comes from the germline J gene. This chain uses TRBV30 with TRBJ2-1; perhaps TRBD1 as D (6 bases). Germline CDR1 GTSNPN, CDR2 SVGIG (reference sequence). This CDR3 is built from 15 residues. Trimming stripped 4 bases from V and 7 bases from J, with 20 bases between. The sequenced part of the CDR3 DNA is TGTGCCTGGACAGTCAGGGGATTGAGGGGGAATGAG. Protein sequence: CAWTVRGLRGNE. The full CDR3 reads CAWTVRGLRGNEQFF.

This clone was detected many times. Read coverage stops 3 residues before the CDR3 terminus; the germline J gene supplies the remainder. The V and J genes are TRBV2 and TRBJ1-2; 9 nucleotides match TRBD1. Germline loops: CDR1 SNHLY, CDR2 FYNNEI. This CDR3 has 17 residues. The sequenced part of the CDR3 DNA is TGTGCCAGCAGTGGGGGTCGAGGACAGGGGAATTTGGGAGGC. It codes for CASSGGRGQGNLGG. The CDR3 as a whole reads CASSGGRGQGNLGGYTF. Full variable domain (rest looked up from reference TRBV2 and TRBJ1-2): EPEVTQTPSHQVTQMGQEVILRCVPISNHLYFYWYRQILGQKVEFLVSFYNNEISEKSEIFDDQFSVERPDGSNFTLKIRSTKLEDSAMYFCASSGGRGQGNLGGYTFGSGTRLTVV.

This clone was counted ten times or more. The CDR3 is cut off 3 residues early in the read; its end comes from the germline J gene. The rearrangement joins TRBV4-2 to TRBJ1-2, with 10 bases fitting TRBD1. The CDR3 spans 17 residues. Germline CDR1 is LGHNA and CDR2 is YNFKEQ. V shed 1 base and J 6 bases; nucleotides not matched to a gene: 11. The covered CDR3 bases are TGTGCCAGCAGCCAAGTCGGTCTTACGGGGACAGGGGATGGC. The encoded protein is CASSQVGLTGTGDG. The CDR3 as a whole reads CASSQVGLTGTGDGYTF.

This clone was found many times. The CDR3 is cut off 3 residues early in the read; its end comes from the germline J gene. The chain uses TRBV5-1 and TRBJ2-5; 8 bases are a match to TRBD1. The germline V gene encodes CDR1 SGHRS and CDR2 YFSETQ. There are 16 residues in the CDR3. The ends lost 4 bases at V and 3 bases at J; junction bases unmatched: 11. The CDR3 is CASSPLGQGGEETQYF. The sequenced CDR3 bases are TGCGCCAGCAGCCCCCTAGGACAGGGTGGGGAAGAGACC. The full variable domain, in which reference TRBV5-1 and TRBJ2-5 provide the parts outside the CDR3, is KAGVTQTPRYLIKTRGQQVTLSCSPISGHRSVSWYQQTPGQGLQFLFEYFSETQRNKGNFPGRFSGRQFSNSRSEMNVSTLELGDSALYLCASSPLGQGGEETQYFGPGTRLLVL.

In its sample, this clone was seen many times. The sequence runs out 3 residues before the end of the CDR3; the remainder is reconstructed from the germline J gene. The chain joins TRBV6-4 to TRBJ1-3; D possibly corresponds to TRBD1 (5 bases). V was shortened by 2 bases and J by 4 bases, with 12 bases between the two germline ends. The CDR3 sequence is 15 residues long. Germline assignment: CDR1 MRHNA and CDR2 SNTAGT. The DNA read from the CDR3 is TGTGCCAGCAGTGACCCCGCAGGGCAGGGAAACACC. This gives the protein CASSDPAGQGNT. The entire CDR3 protein reads CASSDPAGQGNTIYF.

This clone was seen many times. Read data end 3 residues before the CDR3 end; the end is taken from the germline J gene. V usage is TRBV7-6 and J usage is TRBJ2-1; possible D gene TRBD2, 6 bases. Germline CDR1 is SGHVS and CDR2 is FNYEAQ. This CDR3 is built from 14 residues. V was shortened by 9 bases and J by 0 bases, with 12 bases between the two germline ends. The CDR3 DNA, read in part, is TGTGCCAGTACGCAGACTAGCTCCTACAATGAG. Translated: CASTQTSSYNE. The CDR3 in its entirety is CASTQTSSYNEQFF. Full variable domain (missing parts from reference TRBV7-6 and TRBJ2-1): GAGVSQSPRYKVTKRGQDVALRCDPISGHVSLYWYRQALGQGPEFLTYFNYEAQQDKSGLPNDRFSAERPEGSISTLTIQRTEQRDSAMYRCASTQTSSYNEQFFGPGTRLTVL.

This clone was counted at least ten times. Read data end 3 residues before the CDR3 end; the end is taken from the germline J gene. The rearrangement joins TRBV18 to TRBJ2-1; 11 nucleotides agree with TRBD2. V lost 6 bases to trimming and J lost 9 bases; unmatched junction nucleotides: 7. Per germline, CDR1 KGHSH and CDR2 LQKENI. This CDR3 is built from 14 residues. Incomplete CDR3 DNA: TGTGCCAGCTCTACTAGCGGGGGTCACGGTGAG. Amino acids: CASSTSGGHGE. The complete CDR3 sequence is CASSTSGGHGEQFF.

This clone was found many times. CDR3: CSATGDNEAFF. The CDR3 DNA, read in part, is TGCAGTGCCACAGGGGACAATGAA. The chain is built from TRBV20-1 and TRBJ1-1, with 7 bases identical to TRBD1. The DNA ends 3 residues before the CDR3 does, and the rest of the CDR3 is filled in from the germline J gene. This CDR3 is built from 11 residues. J was trimmed by 7 bases and V by 6 bases; bases with no gene match: 5. Germline loops: CDR1 DFQATT, CDR2 SNEGSKA (reference sequence).

Of note for this clone: Read coverage stops 3 residues before the CDR3 terminus; the germline J gene supplies the remainder. This rearrangement joins TRBV5-1 to TRBJ2-5; TRBD2 aligns across 13 bases. The CDR3 runs 15 residues. With 0 bases clipped from V and 5 bases from J, the junction kept 1 base outside the gene matches. CDR1 and CDR2 from the germline V gene are SGHRS and YFSETQ. The CDR3 is CASSLGTSGSETQYF. The CDR3 bases that were read are TGCGCCAGCAGCTTGGGGACTAGCGGGAGTGAGACC.

This clone has at least ten counts. The read comes to an end 3 residues before the CDR3 does, leaving the germline J gene to fill in the end. The V gene is TRBV7-3, the J gene TRBJ2-1; 12 bases agree with TRBD1. Germline loops: CDR1 SGHTA, CDR2 FQGTGA. This CDR3 is built from 14 residues. V lost 7 bases, J lost 9 bases, and 7 bases stayed unmatched. The sequenced CDR3 bases are TGTGCCAGCACTCAGGGACAGGGGGCAGGTGAG. Its translation: CASTQGQGAGE. The whole CDR3 region reads CASTQGQGAGEQFF.

This clone was counted at least ten times. Coverage ceases 3 residues before the CDR3 finishes, and the germline J gene fills in the end. This chain uses TRBV7-6 with TRBJ2-7; 10 bases line up with TRBD1. The CDR3 is made up of 15 amino acids. Looked up from germline, CDR1 is SGHVS and CDR2 is FNYEAQ. Trimming removed 4 bases from V and 5 bases from J; junction bases left unmatched: 8. CDR3 region: CASSSRTGTGDEQYF. The covered CDR3 bases are TGTGCCAGCAGCTCTAGAACCGGGACAGGGGACGAG.

This clone came up many times. The read ends 3 residues before the CDR3 terminus; that terminus is restored from the germline J gene. V gene TRBV12-3 or TRBV12-4 combines with J gene TRBJ2-1, with 8 bases lining up with TRBD2. Trimming cost V 4 bases and J 9 bases; bases outside gene matches: 5. This CDR3 spans 13 amino acids. The sequenced part of the CDR3 DNA is TGTGCCAGCAGTTCGCGGGGGGAGGGTGAG. Translating it yields CASSSRGEGE. In full, the CDR3 is CASSSRGEGEQFF.

This clone came up many times. CDR3 amino acids: CASSGWGGPQHF. The sequenced part of the CDR3 DNA is TGTGCCAGCAGTGGGTGGGGGGGGCCC. The rearrangement links TRBV6-2 or TRBV6-3 to TRBJ1-5; tentatively, D is TRBD1 (5 bases). Sequencing ends 3 residues short of the CDR3 end; the germline J gene provides the rest. The length of the CDR3 is 12 residues. CDR1 is MNHEY and CDR2 is SVGEGT in the germline V gene. V was pared by 5 bases and J by 9 bases, with 11 bases between.

This clone was found many times. One junction end does not reproduce the germline sequence, and a read error may be involved. The CDR3 goes on 3 residues after the read ends, and that part is filled in from the germline J gene. This chain uses TRBV19 with TRBJ1-5; the match to TRBD1 covers 7 bases. CDR1 and CDR2 (germline): LNHDA, SQIVND (reference sequence). This CDR3 has 14 residues. This CDR3 is CASSPRGGKQPQHF. The CDR3 bases that were read are TGTGCCAGTAGTCCTCGAGGGGGCAAGCAGCCC.

This clone was recorded many times. With the read ending 3 residues before the CDR3 end, the germline J gene is used to fill in that end. The rearrangement uses TRBV11-3 and TRBJ1-1; the match to TRBD1 covers 9 bases. Germline assignment: CDR1 SGHNT and CDR2 YENEEA. CDR3 length: 13 residues. V gave up 5 bases and J gave up 4 bases; unmatched junction bases: 2. CDR3 region: CASSRTGVTEAFF. The sequenced CDR3 bases are TGTGCCAGCAGCAGGACAGGGGTCACTGAA.

This clone was observed at least ten times. The CDR3 end is not reached by the read, which stops 3 residues before it; the germline J gene fills it in. The V gene is TRBV19, the J gene TRBJ2-1, with a possible D match to TRBD1 (6 bases). Germline CDR1 LNHDA, CDR2 SQIVND (reference sequence). The CDR3 extends over 14 amino acids. V shed 8 bases and J shed 9 bases, with 20 bases lying between them. Incomplete CDR3 DNA: TGTGCCAGTCGGTTTGCCAGGGGATTTGGTGAG. Its translation: CASRFARGFGE. The complete CDR3 protein is CASRFARGFGEQFF.